Shown below are 4 T cell receptor beta chains from a single sample sequenced in a study of blood T cell repertoires in COVID-19. Here immunoSEQ multiplex PCR was the method, and the copy in TCRdb shows in-frame clones only, minus some. The sample comprises fewer than 250,000 clones, about 85% of which are singletons, and just under 20% rests with the top ten. Sequencing used peripheral blood. The receptors shown here come from a man between 25 and 39 years old with active or convalescent COVID-19.

The rearrangement uses TRBV29-1 and TRBJ2-7; 9 bases are shared with TRBD2. From germline, CDR1 is SQVTM and CDR2 ANQGSEA. There are 15 residues in the CDR3. Germline trimming cut 5 bases from V and 2 bases from J; bases unmatched to any gene: 10. The CDR3 sequence: CSVRTPRGGTYEQYF. The CDR3 coding sequence is TGCAGCGTTAGAACCCCGCGGGGGGGAACCTACGAGCAGTACTTC.

CDR3 nucleotide sequence: TGTGCCAGCAACCTTACCCCTCTCGCAGGGGGAGGTGGTGGGGCCAACGTCCTGACTTTC. It codes for CASNLTPLAGGGGGANVLTF. The chain is built from TRBV27 and TRBJ2-6; possible D gene TRBD1, 7 bases. Germline loops: CDR1 MNHEY, CDR2 SMNVEV (reference sequence). CDR3 length: 20 amino acids. V lost 7 bases and J 3 bases, leaving 28 bases between the germline ends.

The table lists this clone with a count of one. The chain employs TRBV4-3 and TRBJ2-1, with 8 nucleotides matching TRBD1. Germline assignment: CDR1 LGHNA and CDR2 YSLEER. The V and J ends lost 0 bases and 3 bases, in that order; junction bases with no gene match: 1. The CDR3 runs to 15 residues. Written as DNA, the CDR3 is TGCGCCAGCAGCCAAGAAGGGACAGGCTACAATGAGCAGTTCTTC. Amino acid sequence: CASSQEGTGYNEQFF.

V and J are TRBV7-2 and TRBJ2-1; tentative D call: TRBD2 (5 bases). This CDR3 region has 14 residues. Per germline, CDR1 SGHTA and CDR2 FQGNSA. V shed 1 base and J shed 2 bases, with 6 bases lying between them. CDR3 protein: CASSLERTYNEQFF. Written as DNA, the CDR3 is TGTGCCAGCAGCTTAGAGCGGACCTACAATGAGCAGTTCTTC.